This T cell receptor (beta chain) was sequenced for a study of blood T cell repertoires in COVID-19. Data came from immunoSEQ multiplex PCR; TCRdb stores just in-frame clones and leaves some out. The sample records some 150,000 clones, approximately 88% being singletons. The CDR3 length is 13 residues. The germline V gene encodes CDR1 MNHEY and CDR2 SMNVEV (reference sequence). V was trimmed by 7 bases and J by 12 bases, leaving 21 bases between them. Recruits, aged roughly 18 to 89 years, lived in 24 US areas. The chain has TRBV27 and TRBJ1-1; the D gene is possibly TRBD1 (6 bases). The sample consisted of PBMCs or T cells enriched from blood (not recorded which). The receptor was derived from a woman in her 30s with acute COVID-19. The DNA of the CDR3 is TGTGCCAGCAACTTCGAAGGGGGTGGCGTGCCTTTCTTT. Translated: CASNFEGGGVPFF.